Listed here is a single T cell receptor beta chain. These data originate in a study of CD8 T cells in Susac syndrome. Reverse transcription used about 0.45 to 1 ug RNA and random hexamers. One entry per CDR3 protein, called by TCRdb with MiXCR from the immunoSEQ multiplex PCR reads. Of 77,000 or so distinct CDR3 sequences listed, under 95% are singletons. The V segment lost 4 bases and the J segment 2 bases; nucleotides outside the gene matches: 7. Germline CDR1 reads LGHNA; CDR2 reads YNFKEQ. This CDR3 spans 16 amino acids. The sample comprised CD4+ T cells from PBMCs. The chain is built from TRBV4-2 and TRBJ1-5; the match to TRBD1 covers 8 bases. The clonotype was recovered from a human donor with Susac syndrome. The CDR3 region is CASSPRQGTGNQPQHF. The CDR3 nucleotides read TGTGCCAGCAGCCCCCGACAGGGGACGGGCAATCAGCCCCAGCATTTT.